The following is a T cell receptor (beta chain) sequence with its context. Its antigen is still unknown. The sample is drawn from a study of cytomegalovirus exposure and HLA in healthy donors. The study's findings and limits: V- and J-gene trimming in TCR beta was tied to a missense DCLRE1C variant by an analysis performed later. HLA alleles were associated with roughly 15,000 TCR beta sequences in a later analysis at 0.05 false discovery rate. Sequencing likely caused a cluster of highly shared sequence variants. The availability of immune exposure information extended only to CMV serostatus.

The PCR ran on 60 Vbeta and 13 Jbeta primers. Measured with immunoSEQ multiplex PCR; TCRdb has only the in-frame clones, and not every one. Of approximately 140,000 clones in the sample, 76% are singletons; the top ten hold about 1.7%. This CDR3 has 15 amino acids. Trimming stripped 10 bases from V and 1 base from J, with 17 bases between. The germline CDR1 and CDR2 sequences are LGHNA and YNFKEQ. Sequencing was done on a sample of PBMCs. The receptor's source is a man aged 40-50 years in good health and CMV-seronegative. The genes are TRBV4-2 and TRBJ2-1; D perhaps matches TRBD2 (6 bases). CDR3 sequence reads: CATSQVAESYNEQFF. The CDR3 nucleotides are TGTGCCACCTCTCAAGTAGCGGAGTCCTACAATGAGCAGTTCTTC.